These 4 T cell receptor beta chains were all obtained from the same sample, sequenced in a study of blood T cell repertoires in COVID-19. Here immunoSEQ multiplex PCR was the method, and the copy in TCRdb shows in-frame clones only, minus some. The sample shows about 64,000 clones, just over 85% of them seen only once. The sequenced material came from peripheral blood. The origin of the receptors is a man aged 40-49 years with acute or convalescent COVID-19.

The V gene is TRBV5-1, the J gene TRBJ2-7; D perhaps matches TRBD2 (5 bases). From germline, CDR1 is SGHRS and CDR2 YFSETQ. This CDR3 has 13 residues. The V gene lost 0 bases and the J gene lost 2 bases, with 6 bases spanning the gap. The CDR3 nucleotides read TGCGCCAGCAGCTTGGACGGGACCTACGAGCAGTACTTC. Residues: CASSLDGTYEQYF.

The chain employs TRBV9 and TRBJ2-3, with 13 bases that match TRBD2. J was trimmed by 4 bases and V by 2 bases; bases with no gene match: 4. The CDR3 is 16 residues long. Germline CDR1 is SGDLS and CDR2 is YYNGEE. The CDR3 coding sequence is TGTGCCAGCAGCGTCCTGACTAGCGGGGGGCCAGATACGCAGTATTTT. As protein: CASSVLTSGGPDTQYF.

The chain joins TRBV9 to TRBJ1-5, with D unresolved. CDR1 SGDLS and CDR2 YYNGEE come from the germline V gene. The germline V and J ends were trimmed by 0 bases and 6 bases, with 10 bases remaining between them. CDR3 length equals 14 residues. In DNA, the CDR3 is TGTGCCAGCAGCGTAGACCGTGCGGGTCAGCCCCAGCATTTT. It is translated as CASSVDRAGQPQHF.

This chain's CDR3 is CASSLSDSYGYTF. The DNA of the CDR3 is TGTGCCAGCAGCTTATCGGACAGCTATGGCTACACCTTC. V is TRBV7-9 and J is TRBJ1-2; D might be TRBD1 (6 bases). V shed 2 bases and J shed 4 bases, with 8 bases lying between them. The CDR3 covers 13 residues. In germline, CDR1 is SEHNR, CDR2 FQNEAQ (reference sequence).